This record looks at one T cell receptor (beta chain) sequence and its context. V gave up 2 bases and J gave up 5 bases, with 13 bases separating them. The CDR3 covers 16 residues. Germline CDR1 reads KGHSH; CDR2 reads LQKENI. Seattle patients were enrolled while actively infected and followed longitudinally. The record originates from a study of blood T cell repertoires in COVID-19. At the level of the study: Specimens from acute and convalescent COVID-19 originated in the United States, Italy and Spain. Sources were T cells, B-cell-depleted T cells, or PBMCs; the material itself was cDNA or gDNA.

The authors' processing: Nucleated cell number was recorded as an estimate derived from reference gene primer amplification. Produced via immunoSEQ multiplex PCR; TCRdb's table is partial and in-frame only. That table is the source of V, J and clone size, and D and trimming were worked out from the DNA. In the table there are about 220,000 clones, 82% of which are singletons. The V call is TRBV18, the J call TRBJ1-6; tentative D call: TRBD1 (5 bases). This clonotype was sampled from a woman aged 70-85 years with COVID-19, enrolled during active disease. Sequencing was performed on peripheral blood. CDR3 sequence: CASSPYVGADNSPLHF. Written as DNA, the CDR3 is TGTGCCAGCTCACCATACGTAGGGGCGGATAATTCACCCCTCCACTTT.